The following is a TCR beta chain sequence with its context. RNA transcripts provided the template for amplifying TCR beta CDR3 regions. An opening RT-PCR round employed HTBI primers and preceded a second-round multiplex PCR. TCRdb fed the multiplex PCR reads into MiXCR, producing one record per CDR3 protein. The sample shows some 25,000 distinct CDR3 sequences, about 50% of them seen only once. This record comes from a study of Graves' ophthalmopathy and Graves' hyperthyroidism. Specimen: peripheral blood. The TCR comes from an adult woman with stable Graves' hyperthyroidism.

The DNA for the CDR3 is TGTGCCAGCAGTTATGGGACGAGCTCCTACGAGCAGTACTTC. Its protein product is CASSYGTSSYEQYF. The rearrangement joins TRBV6-6 to TRBJ2-7, with D perhaps matching TRBD1 or TRBD2 (5 bases each). The CDR3 spans 14 residues. Germline CDR1 MNHNY, CDR2 SVGAGI (reference sequence). V was cut by 3 bases and J by 0 bases, with 9 bases left in between.